Below are 25 T cell receptor beta chains sequenced from a single sample in a study of T cell responses to AZD1222 COVID-19 vaccine (dated by TCRdb to the early 2020s). The sample's time point label is to be understood as: about 28 days (+/-7) after the second vaccine dose. Per the publication, the treatment or condition label means: meningococcal conjugate vaccine given as trial control. Receptors were amplified or captured by the immunoSEQ multiplex PCR assay. The source is immuneACCESS, and TCRdb retained only in-frame sequences with V and J called. Part of the clones is not carried over; for the studies checked, unresolved V genes explain less than half of this, and the remainder is unexplained. For this sample the table gives some 80,000 clones, of which approximately 88% were detected only once. The ten largest clonotypes hold approximately 11% of the sample. The material sequenced was peripheral blood, taken 28 days after the second dose of the MenACWY control vaccine. Source of these receptors: an adult who received the MenACWY meningococcal vaccine as a control.

The rearrangement uses TRBV30 and TRBJ2-1, with 8 nucleotides matching TRBD1. Unmatched junction bases numbered 5, after V lost 0 bases and J lost 4 bases. CDR1 GTSNPN and CDR2 SVGIG come from the germline V gene (reference sequence). The CDR3 totals 15 residues. CDR3: CAWSVGQGGYNEQFF. CDR3 bases: TGTGCCTGGAGTGTTGGACAGGGTGGGTACAATGAGCAGTTCTTC.

V gene TRBV9 combines with J gene TRBJ1-1, with D possibly being TRBD1 (5 bases). Per the germline V gene, CDR1 is SGDLS and CDR2 is YYNGEE. V lost 0 bases, J lost 4 bases, and 13 bases lay in between. The CDR3 has 15 amino acids. This chain's CDR3 is CASSVEGGGRTEAFF. In DNA form, the CDR3 reads TGTGCCAGCAGCGTAGAGGGCGGGGGTCGCACTGAAGCTTTCTTT.

The chain links TRBV2 to TRBJ1-2; D is unclear. Germline V gene data show CDR1 as SNHLY and CDR2 as FYNNEI. Deletions cut 1 base from V and 5 bases from J, with 2 bases between. The CDR3 length is 11 residues. The CDR3 is CASSEVYGYTF. DNA for the CDR3: TGTGCCAGCAGTGAAGTTTATGGCTACACCTTC.

The V gene is TRBV6-6, the J gene TRBJ2-2, with D maybe TRBD2 (5 bases). The CDR3 has 12 amino acids. The germline gives CDR1 MNHNY, CDR2 SVGAGI (reference sequence). The V end was cut by 6 bases, the J end by 5 bases, with 7 bases between. The CDR3 region has the DNA TGTGCCAGCAGGAGGGAAACCGGGGAGCTGTTTTTT. Its protein product is CASRRETGELFF.

The chain recombines TRBV11-2 with TRBJ1-4; TRBD1 matches at 9 bases. The CDR3 is 13 residues long. The junction had 3 bases not matched to a gene; V was cut back by 5 bases and J by 8 bases. The germline V gene encodes CDR1 SGHAT and CDR2 FQNNGV. The CDR3 loop is CASSLGQGEKLFF. The CDR3 nucleotides are TGTGCCAGCAGCCTAGGACAGGGGGAAAAACTGTTTTTT.

J is TRBJ1-5 and V is TRBV12-3 or TRBV12-4; no reliable D call. V was trimmed by 0 bases and J by 12 bases, leaving 9 bases between them. The CDR3 contains 12 residues. The CDR3 here is CASSLAPGYQHF. Written as DNA, the CDR3 is TGTGCCAGCAGTTTAGCGCCTGGGTACCAGCATTTT.

This clone was found a few times. The chain has TRBV4-2 and TRBJ2-1, with D perhaps given as TRBD1 or TRBD2 (5 bases each). CDR3 length equals 14 residues. Germline CDR1 and CDR2: LGHNA and YNFKEQ. V lost 6 bases, J lost 8 bases, and 17 bases lay in between. DNA of the CDR3: TGTGCCAGCAGTGGGGAGACCCCAGGGCATGAGCAGTTCTTC. Its translation is CASSGETPGHEQFF.

This chain connects TRBV6-1 to TRBJ1-5; 8 bases map to TRBD1. The V and J ends lost 1 base and 3 bases, in that order; junction bases with no gene match: 5. The length of the CDR3 is 16 residues. Germline V gene lookup returns CDR1 MNHNS and CDR2 SASEGT. CDR3 sequence reads: CASSEGTGGTNQPQHF. Here the CDR3 DNA reads TGTGCCAGCAGTGAAGGCACAGGGGGAACCAATCAGCCCCAGCATTTT.

The chain joins TRBV4-3 to TRBJ2-1; 7 positions match TRBD1. The V segment lost 0 bases and the J segment 0 bases; nucleotides outside the gene matches: 2. Germline V gene lookup returns CDR1 LGHNA and CDR2 YSLEER. CDR3 size: 16 residues. CDR3 region: CASSQDWDSSYNEQFF. CDR3 DNA sequence: TGCGCCAGCAGCCAAGATTGGGACAGCTCCTACAATGAGCAGTTCTTC.

In DNA, the CDR3 is TGCGCCAGCAGCCAAGGCCCCCAGGGGAGGGAGACCCAGTACTTC. Its protein product is CASSQGPQGRETQYF. The rearrangement joins TRBV4-1 to TRBJ2-5; D possibly uses TRBD1 or TRBD2 (6 bases each). Germline lookup yields CDR1 MGHRA and CDR2 YSYEKL. Trimming pared 1 base from V and 5 bases from J, leaving 14 bases between. CDR3 length: 15 amino acids.

This clone was counted a single time. The J gene is TRBJ2-7, the V gene TRBV9, with D perhaps assigned TRBD1 or TRBD2 (6 bases each). V was shortened by 3 bases and J by 2 bases, with 21 bases between the two germline ends. This CDR3 contains 17 residues. Germline CDR1 and CDR2: SGDLS and YYNGEE. CDR3 loop: CASSANPEGGPPYEQYF. The CDR3 DNA reads TGTGCCAGCAGCGCCAACCCGGAGGGGGGTCCTCCCTACGAGCAGTACTTC.

Written as DNA, the CDR3 is TGTGCCAGCAGCTTAACGGGGGCTTTCTATGGCTACACCTTC. Residues: CASSLTGAFYGYTF. The gene calls are TRBV5-4 and TRBJ1-2; weak D call: TRBD1 (6 bases). Trimming removed 2 bases from V and 4 bases from J, with 12 bases in between. The CDR3 spans 14 residues. Germline V gene lookup returns CDR1 SGHNT and CDR2 YYREEE (reference sequence).

J is TRBJ2-5 and V is TRBV5-8; D is possibly TRBD2 (7 bases). Between the trimmed V and J ends, which lost 2 bases and 0 bases, there was a span of 11 bases. The CDR3 covers 15 residues. The V gene's germline CDR1 is SGHTS and CDR2 YDEGEE. The CDR3 DNA reads TGTGCCAGCAGCTTTCGCGGGGGCTACCAAGAGACCCAGTACTTC. Encoded protein: CASSFRGGYQETQYF.

In its sample, this clone was seen a few times. The V gene is TRBV7-3, the J gene TRBJ2-3; either TRBD1 or TRBD2 may supply D (5 bases each). CDR3 length: 14 residues. Germline V gene data show CDR1 as SGHTA and CDR2 as FQGTGA. V was shortened by 1 base and J by 3 bases, with 8 bases between the two germline ends. The CDR3 is CASSLRDPTDTQYF. CDR3 in DNA: TGTGCCAGCAGCTTAAGGGACCCAACAGATACGCAGTATTTT.

Here the CDR3 DNA reads TGTGCCAGTAGTATCCAGGGGAGCAATCAGCCCCAGCATTTT. Residues: CASSIQGSNQPQHF. The V gene is TRBV19, the J gene TRBJ1-5, with a weak D call TRBD1 (6 bases). The CDR3 spans 14 residues. Germline V gene lookup returns CDR1 LNHDA and CDR2 SQIVND (reference sequence). V dropped 3 bases and J dropped 1 base, with 7 bases sitting between them.

The gene calls are TRBV19 and TRBJ1-3; D unresolved. Germline CDR1 LNHDA, CDR2 SQIVND (reference sequence). This CDR3 contains 15 residues. V was cut by 3 bases and J by 0 bases, with 9 bases left in between. CDR3 in DNA: TGTGCCAGTAGTATTAGTGCTGCCTCTGGAAACACCATATATTTT. This codes for CASSISAASGNTIYF. The entire variable domain, with the rest obtained from reference TRBV19 and TRBJ1-3, is as follows: DGGITQSPKYLFRKEGQNVTLSCEQNLNHDAMYWYRQDPGQGLRLIYYSQIVNDFQKGDIAEGYSVSREKKESFPLTVTSAQKNPTAFYLCASSISAASGNTIYFGEGSWLTVV.

CDR3 in DNA: TGTGCCAGCTCACCCCCGGGACAGAACTACGAGCAGTACTTC. Protein: CASSPPGQNYEQYF. The chain uses TRBV18 and TRBJ2-7; 7 nucleotides line up with TRBD1. This CDR3 has 14 residues. Trimming removed 3 bases from V and 3 bases from J; junction bases left unmatched: 5. Looked up from germline, CDR1 is KGHSH and CDR2 is LQKENI. Combining the CDR3 with reference TRBV18 and TRBJ2-7 gives the whole variable domain NAGVMQNPRHLVRRRGQEARLRCSPMKGHSHVYWYRQLPEEGLKFMVYLQKENIIDESGMPKERFSAEFPKEGPSILRIQQVVRGDSAAYFCASSPPGQNYEQYFGPGTRLTVT.

V and J are TRBV6-5 and TRBJ1-3; D gene ambiguous. The CDR3 has 16 amino acids. V lost 0 bases and J lost 2, with 11 bases in between. Germline V gene data show CDR1 as MNHEY and CDR2 as SVGAGI. The CDR3 DNA is TGTGCCAGCAGTTACTCAGGTCAGCCAACTGGAAACACCATATATTTT. Its translation is CASSYSGQPTGNTIYF.

The gene calls are TRBV5-6 and TRBJ1-6, with 9 positions matching TRBD1. V shed 3 bases, J shed 7 bases, and the junction held 5 bases outside the gene matches. Germline V gives CDR1 SGHDT, CDR2 YYEEEE. The CDR3 loop spans 15 amino acids. CDR3 coding DNA: TGTGCCAGCAGCTCCGGACAGGGGTGGAATTCACCCCTCCACTTT. Translation: CASSSGQGWNSPLHF.

This clone has only one observation. The rearrangement uses TRBV6-5 and TRBJ2-1, with 8 nucleotides matching TRBD1. Per germline, CDR1 MNHEY and CDR2 SVGAGI. Unmatched junction bases numbered 9, after V lost 4 bases and J lost 7 bases. The CDR3 contains 15 residues. DNA of the CDR3: TGTGCCAGCAGTTTAAACCGGGACAGGCGGAATGAGCAGTTCTTC. This sequence encodes CASSLNRDRRNEQFF.

The gene calls are TRBV19 and TRBJ1-6; D is undetermined. This CDR3 has 14 residues. The V gene lost 10 bases and the J gene lost 0 bases, with 10 bases spanning the gap. Germline V gene sequence: CDR1 LNHDA, CDR2 SQIVND (reference sequence). The CDR3 protein is CATTASSYNSPLHF. CDR3 bases: TGTGCCACCACAGCTAGCTCCTATAATTCACCCCTCCACTTT.

The gene calls are TRBV19 and TRBJ1-2; D perhaps matches TRBD1 (5 bases). V lost 7 bases, J lost 4 bases, and 13 bases lay in between. CDR3 length equals 13 residues. The germline CDR1 and CDR2 sequences are LNHDA and SQIVND (reference sequence). The CDR3 region has the DNA TGTGCCAGTACTCCCGGGACTGCCTATGGCTACACCTTC. It codes for CASTPGTAYGYTF.

This chain uses TRBV4-2 with TRBJ2-3; 8 nucleotides match TRBD2. From germline, CDR1 is LGHNA and CDR2 YNFKEQ. V dropped 1 base and J dropped 0; count of bases not matched to a gene: 3. This CDR3 contains 16 residues. CDR3 in amino acids: CASSQVSGGSTDTQYF. The DNA of the CDR3 is TGTGCCAGCAGCCAAGTGAGCGGGGGTAGCACAGATACGCAGTATTTT.

Worth noting for this clone: Other DNA sequences from this sample encode an identical CDR3 as well. V usage is TRBV12-3 or TRBV12-4 and J usage is TRBJ1-1, with no clear D. This CDR3 spans 12 amino acids. Trimming shortened V by 5 bases and J by 1 base, and 5 bases separated the two germline ends. The CDR3 loop reads CASSPRNTEAFF. DNA of the CDR3: TGTGCCAGCAGTCCGAGGAACACTGAAGCTTTCTTT.

The chain combines TRBV6-2 or TRBV6-3 with TRBJ1-3; TRBD1 might be the D (6 bases). The germline CDR1 and CDR2 sequences are MNHEY and SVGEGT. This CDR3 spans 16 amino acids. Trimming removed 0 bases from V and 0 bases from J, with 9 bases in between. The CDR3 nucleotides are TGTGCCAGCAGTTACTCTTCAGGGGTCTCTGGAAACACCATATATTTT. This gives the protein CASSYSSGVSGNTIYF.